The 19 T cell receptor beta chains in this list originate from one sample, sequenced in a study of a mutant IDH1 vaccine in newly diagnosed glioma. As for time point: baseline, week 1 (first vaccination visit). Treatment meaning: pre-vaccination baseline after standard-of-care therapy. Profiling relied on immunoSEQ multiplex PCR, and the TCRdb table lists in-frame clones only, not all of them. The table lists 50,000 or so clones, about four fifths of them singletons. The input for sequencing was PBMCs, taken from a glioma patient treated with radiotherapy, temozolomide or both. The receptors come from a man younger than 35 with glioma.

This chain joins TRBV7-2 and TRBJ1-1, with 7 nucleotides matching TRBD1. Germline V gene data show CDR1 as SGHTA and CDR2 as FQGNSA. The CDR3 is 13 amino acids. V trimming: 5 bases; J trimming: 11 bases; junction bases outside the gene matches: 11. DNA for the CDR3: TGTGCCAGCAGCCACGGGACAGAAGTCGGGGCTTTCTTT. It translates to CASSHGTEVGAFF.

CDR3 nucleotides: TGTGCCAGCAGCATTACTGGTGGAACAGTCTACAATGAGCAGTTCTTC. It codes for CASSITGGTVYNEQFF. This rearrangement joins TRBV7-9 to TRBJ2-1; unclear D gene. From germline, CDR1 is SEHNR and CDR2 FQNEAQ (reference sequence). The CDR3 is 16 amino acids. Trimming pared 5 bases from V and 3 bases from J, leaving 17 bases between.

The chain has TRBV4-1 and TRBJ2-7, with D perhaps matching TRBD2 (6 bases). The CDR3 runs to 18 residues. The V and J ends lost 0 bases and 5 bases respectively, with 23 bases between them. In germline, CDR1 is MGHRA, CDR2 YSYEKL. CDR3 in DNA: TGCGCCAGCAGCCAAGATTTGGGGATTAGGGCAGGGAGGAACGAGCAGTACTTC. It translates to CASSQDLGIRAGRNEQYF.

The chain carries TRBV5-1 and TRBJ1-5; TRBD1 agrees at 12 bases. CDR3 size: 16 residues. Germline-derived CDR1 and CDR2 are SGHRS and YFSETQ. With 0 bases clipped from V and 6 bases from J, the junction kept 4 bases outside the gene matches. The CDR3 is CASSLGGTGGGQPQHF. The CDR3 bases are TGCGCCAGCAGCTTGGGGGGGACAGGGGGCGGTCAGCCCCAGCATTTT. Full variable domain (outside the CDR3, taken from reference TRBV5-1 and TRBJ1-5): KAGVTQTPRYLIKTRGQQVTLSCSPISGHRSVSWYQQTPGQGLQFLFEYFSETQRNKGNFPGRFSGRQFSNSRSEMNVSTLELGDSALYLCASSLGGTGGGQPQHFGDGTRLSIL.

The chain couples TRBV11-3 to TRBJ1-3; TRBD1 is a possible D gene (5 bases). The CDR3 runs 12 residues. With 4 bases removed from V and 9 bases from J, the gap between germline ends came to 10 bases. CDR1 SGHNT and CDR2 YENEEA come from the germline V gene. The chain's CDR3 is CASSYSGSTIYF. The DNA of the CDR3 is TGTGCCAGCAGCTACTCAGGGAGCACCATATATTTT.

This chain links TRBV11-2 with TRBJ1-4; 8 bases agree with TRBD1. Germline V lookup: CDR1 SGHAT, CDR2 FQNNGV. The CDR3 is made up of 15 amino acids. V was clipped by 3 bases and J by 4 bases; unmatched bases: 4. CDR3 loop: CASSFSDRVNEKLFF. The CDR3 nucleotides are TGTGCCAGCAGCTTTTCGGACAGGGTTAATGAAAAACTGTTTTTT.

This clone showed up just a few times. CDR3 DNA sequence: TGTGCCTGGAGTCCCCTCACCGGGGAGCTGTTTTTT. It codes for CAWSPLTGELFF. The V gene is TRBV30, the J gene TRBJ2-2; the D is unclear. The CDR3 sequence is 12 residues long. V was pared by 2 bases and J by 4 bases, with 5 bases between. From germline, CDR1 is GTSNPN and CDR2 SVGIG (reference sequence).

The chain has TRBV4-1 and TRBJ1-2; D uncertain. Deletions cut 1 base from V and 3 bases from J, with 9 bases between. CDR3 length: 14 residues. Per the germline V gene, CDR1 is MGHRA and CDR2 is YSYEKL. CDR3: CASSQGGAYYGYTF. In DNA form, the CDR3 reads TGCGCCAGCAGCCAAGGTGGCGCTTACTATGGCTACACCTTC.

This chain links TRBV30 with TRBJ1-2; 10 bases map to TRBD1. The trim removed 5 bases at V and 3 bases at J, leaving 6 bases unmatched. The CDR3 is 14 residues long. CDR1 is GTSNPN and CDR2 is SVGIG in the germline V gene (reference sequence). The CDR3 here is CAWSRDRGDYGYTF. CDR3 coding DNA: TGTGCCTGGTCCCGGGACAGGGGAGACTATGGCTACACCTTC. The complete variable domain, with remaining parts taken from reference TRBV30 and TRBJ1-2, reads SQTIHQWPATLVQPVGSPLSLECTVEGTSNPNLYWYRQAAGRGLQLLFYSVGIGQISSEVPQNLSASRPQDRQFILSSKKLLLSDSGFYLCAWSRDRGDYGYTFGSGTRLTVV.

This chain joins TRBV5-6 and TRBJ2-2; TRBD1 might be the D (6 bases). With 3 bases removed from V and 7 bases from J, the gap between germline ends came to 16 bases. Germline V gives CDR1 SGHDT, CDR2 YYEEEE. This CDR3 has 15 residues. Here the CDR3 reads CASSSPGQVIGELFF. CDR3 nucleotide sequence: TGTGCCAGCAGCTCCCCGGGACAAGTAATCGGGGAGCTGTTTTTT.

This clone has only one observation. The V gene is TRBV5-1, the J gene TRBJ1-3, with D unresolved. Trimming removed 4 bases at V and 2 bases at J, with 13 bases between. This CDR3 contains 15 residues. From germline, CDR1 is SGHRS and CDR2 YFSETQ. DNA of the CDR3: TGCGCCAGCAGCCCCTTGCCGGGTGCTGGAAACACCATATATTTT. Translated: CASSPLPGAGNTIYF.

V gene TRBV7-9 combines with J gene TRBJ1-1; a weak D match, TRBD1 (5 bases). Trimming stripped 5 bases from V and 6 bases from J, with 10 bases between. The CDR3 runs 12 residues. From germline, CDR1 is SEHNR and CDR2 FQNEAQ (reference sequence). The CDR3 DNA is TGTGCCAGCAGCCCTATGGGGGCTGAAGCTTTCTTT. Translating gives CASSPMGAEAFF.

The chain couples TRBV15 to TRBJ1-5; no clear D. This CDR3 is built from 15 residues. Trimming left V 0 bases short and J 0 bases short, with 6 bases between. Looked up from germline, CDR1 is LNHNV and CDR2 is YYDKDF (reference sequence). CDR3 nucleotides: TGTGCCACCAGCAGAGATCGGGTTAGCAATCAGCCCCAGCATTTT. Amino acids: CATSRDRVSNQPQHF.

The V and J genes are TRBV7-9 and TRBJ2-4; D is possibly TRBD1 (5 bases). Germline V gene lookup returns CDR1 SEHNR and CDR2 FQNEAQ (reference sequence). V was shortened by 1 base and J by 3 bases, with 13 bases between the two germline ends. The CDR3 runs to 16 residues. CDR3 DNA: TGTGCCAGCAGCTTAGAAGGGGCAAGAGACAAAAACATTCAGTACTTC. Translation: CASSLEGARDKNIQYF. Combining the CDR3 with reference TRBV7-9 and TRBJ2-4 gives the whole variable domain DTGVSQNPRHKITKRGQNVTFRCDPISEHNRLYWYRQTLGQGPEFLTYFQNEAQLEKSRLLSDRFSAERPKGSFSTLEIQRTEQGDSAMYLCASSLEGARDKNIQYFGAGTRLSVL.

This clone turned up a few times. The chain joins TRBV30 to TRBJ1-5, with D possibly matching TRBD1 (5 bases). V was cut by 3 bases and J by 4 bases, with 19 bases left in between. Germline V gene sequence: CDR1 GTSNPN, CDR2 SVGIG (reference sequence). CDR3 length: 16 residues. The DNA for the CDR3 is TGTGCCTGGAGCGAGGCAGGGTTAATACGAAATCAGCCCCAGCATTTT. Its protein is CAWSEAGLIRNQPQHF.

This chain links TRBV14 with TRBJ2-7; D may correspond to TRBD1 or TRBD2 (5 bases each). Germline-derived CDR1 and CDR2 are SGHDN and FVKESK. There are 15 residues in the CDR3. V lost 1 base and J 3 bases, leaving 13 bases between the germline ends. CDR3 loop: CASSQGGVSDYEQYF. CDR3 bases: TGTGCCAGCAGCCAAGGAGGGGTCTCTGACTACGAGCAGTACTTC. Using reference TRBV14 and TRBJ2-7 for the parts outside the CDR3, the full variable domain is EAGVTQFPSHSVIEKGQTVTLRCDPISGHDNLYWYRRVMGKEIKFLLHFVKESKQDESGMPNNRFLAERTGGTYSTLKVQPAELEDSGVYFCASSQGGVSDYEQYFGPGTRLTVT.

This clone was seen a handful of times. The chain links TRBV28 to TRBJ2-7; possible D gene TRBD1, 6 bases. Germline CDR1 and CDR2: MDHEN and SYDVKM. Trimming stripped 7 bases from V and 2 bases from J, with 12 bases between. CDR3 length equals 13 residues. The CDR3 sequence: CASTQTGAYEQYF. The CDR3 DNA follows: TGTGCCAGCACCCAGACAGGAGCCTACGAGCAGTACTTC.

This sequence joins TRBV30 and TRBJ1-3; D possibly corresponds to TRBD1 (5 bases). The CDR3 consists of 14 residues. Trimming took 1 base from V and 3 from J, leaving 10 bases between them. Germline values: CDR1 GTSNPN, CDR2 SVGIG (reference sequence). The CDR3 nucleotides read TGTGCCTGGAGTGACAGGATGCTTGGAAACACCATATATTTT. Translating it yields CAWSDRMLGNTIYF.

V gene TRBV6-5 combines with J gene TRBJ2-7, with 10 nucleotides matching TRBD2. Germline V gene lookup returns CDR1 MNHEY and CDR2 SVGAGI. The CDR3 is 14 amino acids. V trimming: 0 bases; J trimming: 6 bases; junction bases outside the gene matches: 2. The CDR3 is CASSYSLAGAEQYF. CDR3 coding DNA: TGTGCCAGCAGTTACTCCCTAGCGGGGGCCGAGCAGTACTTC.